This T cell receptor beta chain comes out of a study of blood T cell repertoires in COVID-19. The overall study: COVID-19 samples from acute and convalescent phases originated in the United States, Italy and Spain. Sample material is recorded as cDNA or gDNA derived from T cells, B-cell-depleted T cells, or PBMCs.

Seattle-derived patients entered the study during active infection and were followed longitudinally. The CDR3 consists of 14 residues. The germline V gene encodes CDR1 SGHNT and CDR2 YYREEE (reference sequence). Deletions cut 2 bases from V and 3 bases from J, with 12 bases between. The authors' processing: Reference gene primer amplification yielded estimated nucleated cell counts. The protocol was immunoSEQ multiplex PCR, while the TCRdb copy is restricted to in-frame clones and leaves out a portion. V and J calls and clone size are given by that table; D and trimming were obtained from the DNA. The repertoire holds over 65,000 clones, with 75% to 85% as singletons.

The sample taken for sequencing was peripheral blood. The V and J genes are TRBV5-4 and TRBJ2-7; a weak D match, TRBD1 (5 bases). This receptor was identified in a man aged 55 to 69 with COVID-19, enrolled during active disease. Here the CDR3 reads CASSFARDLYEQYF. The CDR3 region has the DNA TGTGCCAGCAGCTTCGCCAGGGATCTCTACGAGCAGTACTTC.